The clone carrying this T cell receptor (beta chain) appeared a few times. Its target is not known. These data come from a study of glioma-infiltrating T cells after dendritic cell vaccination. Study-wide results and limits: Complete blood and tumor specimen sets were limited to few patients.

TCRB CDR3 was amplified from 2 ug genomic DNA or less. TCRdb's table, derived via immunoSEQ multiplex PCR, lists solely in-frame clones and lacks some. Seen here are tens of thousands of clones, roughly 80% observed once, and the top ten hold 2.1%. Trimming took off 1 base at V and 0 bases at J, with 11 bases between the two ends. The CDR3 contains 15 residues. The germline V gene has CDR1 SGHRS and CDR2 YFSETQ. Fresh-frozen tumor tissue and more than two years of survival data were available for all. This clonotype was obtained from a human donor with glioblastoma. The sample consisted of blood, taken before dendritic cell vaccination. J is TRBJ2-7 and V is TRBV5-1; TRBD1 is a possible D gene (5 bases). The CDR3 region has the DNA TGCGCCAGCAGCTTGTCAGGGTCGAGCTCCTACGAGCAGTACGTC. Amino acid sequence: CASSLSGSSSYEQYV.